This T cell receptor (beta chain) was identified in a study of identical twins. Study-level points and caveats: Because invariant MAIT and iNKT cells could be present, zero-insertion analyses could be partly confounded. Those out-of-frame alpha sequences shared by twins showed an excess of low generation probability. Models predicted less out-of-frame TCR alpha sharing in monozygotic twins than was found.

Trimming removed 4 bases at V and 0 bases at J, with 17 bases between. Germline V gene lookup returns CDR1 KGHDR and CDR2 SFDVKD. This CDR3 is 17 amino acids long. This clonotype occurred a few times. No antigen is known for it. Unique molecular identifiers were present on the cDNA, which also gained a universal primer site by template switching. TCRdb independently ran MiXCR on the 5' RACE reads; one entry per CDR3 protein. The sample lists approximately 240,000 distinct CDR3 sequences, 11% to 15% occurring once. The chain is built from TRBV24-1 and TRBJ1-2, with D uncertain. The source material was memory (CD45RO+) T cells sorted from blood. This clonotype was obtained from a young woman in good health. The CDR3 DNA reads as TGTGCCACCAGTGACCAAAACCGGCATAGCCCTAACTATGGCTACACCTTC. Residues: CATSDQNRHSPNYGYTF.